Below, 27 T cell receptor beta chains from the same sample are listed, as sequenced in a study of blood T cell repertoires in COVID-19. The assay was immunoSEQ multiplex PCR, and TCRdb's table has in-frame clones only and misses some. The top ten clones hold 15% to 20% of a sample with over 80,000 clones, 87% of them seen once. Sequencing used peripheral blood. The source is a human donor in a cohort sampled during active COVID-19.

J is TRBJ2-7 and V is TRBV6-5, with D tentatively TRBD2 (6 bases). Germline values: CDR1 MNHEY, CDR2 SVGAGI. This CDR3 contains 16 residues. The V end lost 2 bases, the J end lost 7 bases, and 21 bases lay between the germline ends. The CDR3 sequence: CASSYAPGRGLGEQYF. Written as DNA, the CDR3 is TGTGCCAGCAGTTACGCGCCGGGACGGGGGTTGGGAGAGCAGTACTTC.

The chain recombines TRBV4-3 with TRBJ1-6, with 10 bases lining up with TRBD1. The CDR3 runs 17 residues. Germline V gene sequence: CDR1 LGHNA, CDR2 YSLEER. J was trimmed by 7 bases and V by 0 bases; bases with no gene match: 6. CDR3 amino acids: CASSQDRTGGGNSPLHF. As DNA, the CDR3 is TGCGCCAGCAGCCAAGATCGGACAGGGGGGGGGAATTCACCCCTCCACTTT.

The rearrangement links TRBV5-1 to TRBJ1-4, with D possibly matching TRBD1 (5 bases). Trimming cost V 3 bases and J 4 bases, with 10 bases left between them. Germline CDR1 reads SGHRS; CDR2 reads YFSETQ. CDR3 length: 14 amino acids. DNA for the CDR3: TGCGCCAGCAGCTGGAAGGGGCTTAATGAAAAACTGTTTTTT. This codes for CASSWKGLNEKLFF.

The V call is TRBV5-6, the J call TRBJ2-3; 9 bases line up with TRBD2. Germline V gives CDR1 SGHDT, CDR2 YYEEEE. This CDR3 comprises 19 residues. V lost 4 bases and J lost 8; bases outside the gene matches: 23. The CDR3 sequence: CASSHGAGGPFGPWATQYF. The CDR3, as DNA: TGTGCCAGCAGCCACGGGGCGGGAGGGCCGTTCGGACCTTGGGCTACGCAGTATTTT.

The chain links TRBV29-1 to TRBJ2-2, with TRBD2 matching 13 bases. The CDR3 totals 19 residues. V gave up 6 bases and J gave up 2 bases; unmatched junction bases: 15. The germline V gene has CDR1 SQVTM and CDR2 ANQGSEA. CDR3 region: CSVARTSGSFGRNTGELFF. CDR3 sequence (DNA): TGCAGCGTCGCCCGGACTAGCGGGAGCTTTGGTAGAAACACCGGGGAGCTGTTTTTT.

Here the CDR3 reads CASSYLTGGSYNEQFF. The CDR3 DNA is TGTGCCAGCAGCTACCTAACGGGGGGGTCCTACAATGAGCAGTTCTTC. V gene TRBV11-2 combines with J gene TRBJ2-1; 8 positions match TRBD2. This CDR3 has 16 amino acids. Germline V gene data show CDR1 as SGHAT and CDR2 as FQNNGV. With V trimmed by 4 bases and J by 1 base, 6 bases remained unmatched.

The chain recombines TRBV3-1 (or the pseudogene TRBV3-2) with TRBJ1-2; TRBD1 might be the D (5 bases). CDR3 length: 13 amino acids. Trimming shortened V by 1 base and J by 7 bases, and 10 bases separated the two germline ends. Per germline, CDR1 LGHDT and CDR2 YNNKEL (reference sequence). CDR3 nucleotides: TGTGCCAGCAGCCAAGGCAGGGAAGGTGGCTACACCTTC. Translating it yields CASSQGREGGYTF.

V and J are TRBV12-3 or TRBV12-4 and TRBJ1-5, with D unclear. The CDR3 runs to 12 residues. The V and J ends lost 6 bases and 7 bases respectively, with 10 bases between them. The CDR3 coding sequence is TGTGCCAGCAGCCTAGGATGGCAGCCCCAGCATTTT. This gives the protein CASSLGWQPQHF.

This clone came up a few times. CDR3 sequence: CASSLSFGNTIYF. DNA of the CDR3: TGTGCCAGCAGTTTATCTTTTGGAAACACCATATATTTT. This chain joins TRBV12-3 or TRBV12-4 and TRBJ1-3; D not resolved. This CDR3 spans 13 amino acids. V gave up 2 bases and J gave up 3 bases, with 5 bases separating them.

The CDR3 bases are TGTGCCACCCGGGGAGAAGCTTGGCATGCAACTAATGAAAAACTGTTTTTT. The encoded protein is CATRGEAWHATNEKLFF. This sequence joins TRBV10-3 and TRBJ1-4; D remains ambiguous. There are 17 residues in the CDR3. Germline V gene lookup returns CDR1 ENHRY and CDR2 SYGVKD. Trimming cost V 10 bases and J 0 bases, with 21 bases left between them.

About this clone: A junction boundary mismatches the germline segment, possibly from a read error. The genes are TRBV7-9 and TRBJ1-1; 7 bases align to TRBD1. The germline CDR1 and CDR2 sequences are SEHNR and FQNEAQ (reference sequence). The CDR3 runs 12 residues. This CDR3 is CASSPRGQINLF. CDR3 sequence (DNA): TGTGCCAGCTCCCCTCGGGGACAGATAAATCTCTTT. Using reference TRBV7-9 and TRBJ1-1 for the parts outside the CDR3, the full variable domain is DTGVSQNPRHKITKRGQNVTFRCDPISEHNRLYWYRQTLGQGPEFLTYFQNEAQLEKSRLLSDRFSAERPKGSFSTLEIQRTEQGDSAMYLCASSPRGQINLFGQGTRLTVV.

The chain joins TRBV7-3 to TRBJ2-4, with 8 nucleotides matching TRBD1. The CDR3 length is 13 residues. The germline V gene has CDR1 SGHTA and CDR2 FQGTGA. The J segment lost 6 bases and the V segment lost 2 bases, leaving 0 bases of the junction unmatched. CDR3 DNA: TGTGCCAGCAGCTTAGGACAGGGAAACATTCAGTACTTC. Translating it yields CASSLGQGNIQYF.

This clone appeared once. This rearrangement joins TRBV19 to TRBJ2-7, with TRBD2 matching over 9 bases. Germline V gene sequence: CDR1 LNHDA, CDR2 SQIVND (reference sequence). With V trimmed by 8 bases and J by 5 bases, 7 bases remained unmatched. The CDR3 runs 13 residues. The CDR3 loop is CASSYSGRDEQYF. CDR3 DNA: TGTGCCAGTTCCTATAGCGGGAGAGACGAGCAGTACTTC. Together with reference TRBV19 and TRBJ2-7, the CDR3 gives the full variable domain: DGGITQSPKYLFRKEGQNVTLSCEQNLNHDAMYWYRQDPGQGLRLIYYSQIVNDFQKGDIAEGYSVSREKKESFPLTVTSAQKNPTAFYLCASSYSGRDEQYFGPGTRLTVT.

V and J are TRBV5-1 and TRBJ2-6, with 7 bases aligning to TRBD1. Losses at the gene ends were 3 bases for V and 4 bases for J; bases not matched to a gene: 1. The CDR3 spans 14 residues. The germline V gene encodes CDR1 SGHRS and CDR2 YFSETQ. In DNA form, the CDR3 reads TGCGCCAGCAGCTGGGGACAGGGGGCCAACGTCCTGACTTTC. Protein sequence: CASSWGQGANVLTF. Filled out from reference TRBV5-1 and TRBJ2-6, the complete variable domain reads KAGVTQTPRYLIKTRGQQVTLSCSPISGHRSVSWYQQTPGQGLQFLFEYFSETQRNKGNFPGRFSGRQFSNSRSEMNVSTLELGDSALYLCASSWGQGANVLTFGAGSRLTVL.

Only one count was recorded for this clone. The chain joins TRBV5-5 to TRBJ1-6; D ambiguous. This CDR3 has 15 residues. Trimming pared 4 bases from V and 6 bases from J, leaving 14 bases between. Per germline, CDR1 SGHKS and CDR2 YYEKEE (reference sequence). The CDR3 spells CASSRRDLSNSPLHF. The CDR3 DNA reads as TGTGCCAGCAGCCGACGGGATCTCTCTAATTCACCCCTCCACTTT.

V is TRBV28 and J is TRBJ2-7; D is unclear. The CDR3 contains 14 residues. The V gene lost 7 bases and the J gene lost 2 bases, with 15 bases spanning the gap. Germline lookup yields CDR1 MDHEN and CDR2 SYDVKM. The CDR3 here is CASTRTEPAYEQYF. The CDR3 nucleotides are TGTGCCAGCACCCGAACGGAGCCGGCCTACGAGCAGTACTTC.

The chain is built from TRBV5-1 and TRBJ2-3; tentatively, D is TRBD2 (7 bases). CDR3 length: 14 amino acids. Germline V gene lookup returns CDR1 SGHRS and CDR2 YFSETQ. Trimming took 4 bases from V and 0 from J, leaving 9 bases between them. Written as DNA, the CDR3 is TGCGCCAGCAGCCCGGGGGGCAGCACAGATACGCAGTATTTT. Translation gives CASSPGGSTDTQYF.

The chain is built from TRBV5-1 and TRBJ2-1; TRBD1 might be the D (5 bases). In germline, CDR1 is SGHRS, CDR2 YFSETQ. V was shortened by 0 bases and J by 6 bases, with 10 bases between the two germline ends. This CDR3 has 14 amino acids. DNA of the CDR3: TGCGCCAGCAGCTTGGAGGGGCCCGGCAATGAGCAGTTCTTC. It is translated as CASSLEGPGNEQFF. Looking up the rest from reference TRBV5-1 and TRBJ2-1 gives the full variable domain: KAGVTQTPRYLIKTRGQQVTLSCSPISGHRSVSWYQQTPGQGLQFLFEYFSETQRNKGNFPGRFSGRQFSNSRSEMNVSTLELGDSALYLCASSLEGPGNEQFFGPGTRLTVL.

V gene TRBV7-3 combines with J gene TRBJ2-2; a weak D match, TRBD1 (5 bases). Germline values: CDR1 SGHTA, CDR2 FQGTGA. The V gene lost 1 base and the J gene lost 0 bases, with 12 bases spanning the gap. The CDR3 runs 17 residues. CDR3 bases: TGTGCCAGCAGCTTAAACCCACAGGCCGCGAACACCGGGGAGCTGTTTTTT. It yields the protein CASSLNPQAANTGELFF. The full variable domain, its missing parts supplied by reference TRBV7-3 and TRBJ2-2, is GAGVSQTPSNKVTEKGKYVELRCDPISGHTALYWYRQSLGQGPEFLIYFQGTGAADDSGLPNDRFFAVRPEGSVSTLKIQRTERGDSAVYLCASSLNPQAANTGELFFGEGSRLTVL.

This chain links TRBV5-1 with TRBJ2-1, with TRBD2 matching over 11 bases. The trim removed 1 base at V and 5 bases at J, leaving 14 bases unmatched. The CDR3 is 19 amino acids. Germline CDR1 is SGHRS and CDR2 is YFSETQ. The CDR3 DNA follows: TGCGCCAGCAGCTTGCGGGTACTAGCGGGAGAGTCGGTCAACAATGAGCAGTTCTTC. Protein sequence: CASSLRVLAGESVNNEQFF.

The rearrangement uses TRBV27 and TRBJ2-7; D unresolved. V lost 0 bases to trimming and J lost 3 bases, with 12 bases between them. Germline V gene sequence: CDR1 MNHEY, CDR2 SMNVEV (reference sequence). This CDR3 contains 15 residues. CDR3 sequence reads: CASSLSRQVGYEQYF. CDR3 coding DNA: TGTGCCAGCAGTTTATCCCGCCAAGTCGGCTACGAGCAGTACTTC.

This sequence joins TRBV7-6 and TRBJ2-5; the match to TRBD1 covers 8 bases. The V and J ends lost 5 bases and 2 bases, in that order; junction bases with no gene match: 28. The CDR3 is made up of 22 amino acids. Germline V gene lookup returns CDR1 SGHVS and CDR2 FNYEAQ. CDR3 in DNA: TGTGCCAGCAGCCCAGGAGTTAGACGGTCGATTTCAGGGGGCGGTATACAAGAGACCCAGTACTTC. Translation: CASSPGVRRSISGGGIQETQYF.

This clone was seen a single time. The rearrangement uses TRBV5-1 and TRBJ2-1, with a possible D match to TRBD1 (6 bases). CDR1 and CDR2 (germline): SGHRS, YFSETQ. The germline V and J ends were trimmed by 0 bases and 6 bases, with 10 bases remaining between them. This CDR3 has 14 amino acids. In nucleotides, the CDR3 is TGCGCCAGCAGCTTGGGACAGGTCTTCAATGAGCAGTTCTTC. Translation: CASSLGQVFNEQFF.

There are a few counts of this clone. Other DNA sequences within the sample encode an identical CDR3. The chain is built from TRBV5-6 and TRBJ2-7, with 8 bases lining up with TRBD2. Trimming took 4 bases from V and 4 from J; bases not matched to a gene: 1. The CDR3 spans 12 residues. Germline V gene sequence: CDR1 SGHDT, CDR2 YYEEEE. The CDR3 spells CASSPGGYEQYF. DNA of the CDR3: TGTGCCAGCAGCCCGGGAGGGTACGAGCAGTACTTC.

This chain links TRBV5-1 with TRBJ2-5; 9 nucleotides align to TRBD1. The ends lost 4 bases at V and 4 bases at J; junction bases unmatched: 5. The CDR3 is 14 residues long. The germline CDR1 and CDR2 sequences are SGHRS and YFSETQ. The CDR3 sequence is CASSLGQGLETQYF. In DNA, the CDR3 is TGCGCCAGCAGCCTAGGACAGGGGCTAGAGACCCAGTACTTC.

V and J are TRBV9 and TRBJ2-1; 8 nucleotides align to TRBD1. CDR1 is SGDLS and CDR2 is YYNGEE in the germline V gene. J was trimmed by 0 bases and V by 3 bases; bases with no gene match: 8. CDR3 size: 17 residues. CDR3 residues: CASSAGTGLFSYNEQFF. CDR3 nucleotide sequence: TGTGCCAGCAGCGCAGGGACAGGACTATTCTCCTACAATGAGCAGTTCTTC.

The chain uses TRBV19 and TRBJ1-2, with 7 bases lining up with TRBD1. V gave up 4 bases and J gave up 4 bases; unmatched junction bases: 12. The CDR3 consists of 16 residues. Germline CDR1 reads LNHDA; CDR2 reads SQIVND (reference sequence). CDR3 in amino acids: CASSTDRQGLAYGYTF. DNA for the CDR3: TGTGCCAGTAGTACCGATCGACAGGGACTTGCCTATGGCTACACCTTC.